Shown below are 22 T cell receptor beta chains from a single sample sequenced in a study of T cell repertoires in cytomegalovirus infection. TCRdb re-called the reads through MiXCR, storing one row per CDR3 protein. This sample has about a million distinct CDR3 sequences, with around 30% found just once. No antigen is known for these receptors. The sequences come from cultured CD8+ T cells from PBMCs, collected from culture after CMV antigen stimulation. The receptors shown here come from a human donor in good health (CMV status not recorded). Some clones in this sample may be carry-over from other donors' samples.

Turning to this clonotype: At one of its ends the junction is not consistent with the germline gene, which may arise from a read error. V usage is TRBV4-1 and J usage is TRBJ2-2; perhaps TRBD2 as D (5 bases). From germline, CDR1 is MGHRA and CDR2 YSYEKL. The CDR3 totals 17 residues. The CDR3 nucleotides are TGTGCCAGCAGCCAAGAGAGTGGACTGGGGAACACCGGGGAGCTGTTTTTT. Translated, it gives CASSQESGLGNTGELFF.

The CDR3 sequence: CASSYPDRDGYGYTF. The CDR3 region has the DNA TGTGCCAGCAGTTACCCGGACAGGGACGGCTATGGCTACACCTTC. The chain joins TRBV6-5 to TRBJ1-2; TRBD1 agrees at 8 bases. CDR1 is MNHEY, CDR2 SVGAGI, per germline. The CDR3 is 15 residues long. V lost 2 bases to trimming and J lost 4 bases; unmatched junction nucleotides: 6.

The DNA of the CDR3 is TGTGCCAGCAGTGCCGGGACAGGGGCTCAGCCCCAGCATTTT. It specifies CASSAGTGAQPQHF. The chain combines TRBV2 with TRBJ1-5; TRBD1 agrees at 10 bases. CDR1 SNHLY and CDR2 FYNNEI come from the germline V gene. V gave up 4 bases and J gave up 6 bases; unmatched junction bases: 3. The CDR3 sequence is 14 residues long.

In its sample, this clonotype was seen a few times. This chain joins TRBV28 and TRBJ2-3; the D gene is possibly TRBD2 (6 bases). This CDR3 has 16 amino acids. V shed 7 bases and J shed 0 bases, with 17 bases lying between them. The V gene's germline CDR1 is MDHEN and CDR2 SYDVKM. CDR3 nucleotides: TGTGCCAGCACCACATTGAGCGGGCCTAGCACAGATACGCAGTATTTT. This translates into CASTTLSGPSTDTQYF.

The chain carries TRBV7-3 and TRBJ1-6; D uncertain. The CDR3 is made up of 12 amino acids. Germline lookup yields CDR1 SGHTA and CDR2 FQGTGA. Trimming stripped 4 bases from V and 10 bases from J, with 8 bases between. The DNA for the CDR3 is TGTGCCAGCAGCTCGGATCGGTCACCCCTCCACTTT. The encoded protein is CASSSDRSPLHF.

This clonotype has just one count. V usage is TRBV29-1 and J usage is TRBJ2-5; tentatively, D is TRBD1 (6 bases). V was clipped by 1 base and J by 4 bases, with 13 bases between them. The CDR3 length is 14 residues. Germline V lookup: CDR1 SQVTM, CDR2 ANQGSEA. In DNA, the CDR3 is TGCAGCGTTGAAGGGACAGCAGACGGAGAGACCCAGTACTTC. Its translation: CSVEGTADGETQYF.

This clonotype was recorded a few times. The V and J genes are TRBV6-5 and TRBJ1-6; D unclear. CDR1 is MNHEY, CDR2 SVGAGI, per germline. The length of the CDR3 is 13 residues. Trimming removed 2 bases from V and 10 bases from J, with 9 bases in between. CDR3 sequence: CASSYTLGSPLHF. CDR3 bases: TGTGCCAGCAGTTACACGTTAGGATCACCCCTCCACTTT.

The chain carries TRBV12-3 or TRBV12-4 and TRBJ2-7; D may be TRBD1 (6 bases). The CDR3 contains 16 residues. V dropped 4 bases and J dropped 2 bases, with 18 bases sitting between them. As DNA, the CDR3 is TGTGCCAGCAGTTCCCCATGGACAGCTCTTCCCTACGAGCAGTACTTC. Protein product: CASSSPWTALPYEQYF.

CDR3 amino acids: CASSPESFPTGELFF. In nucleotides, the CDR3 is TGCGCCAGCAGCCCCGAGAGTTTCCCCACCGGGGAGCTGTTTTTT. V is TRBV5-1 and J is TRBJ2-2, with D unclear. From germline, CDR1 is SGHRS and CDR2 YFSETQ. The CDR3 covers 15 residues. V shed 4 bases and J shed 4 bases, with 14 bases lying between them. Full variable domain (rest looked up from reference TRBV5-1 and TRBJ2-2): KAGVTQTPRYLIKTRGQQVTLSCSPISGHRSVSWYQQTPGQGLQFLFEYFSETQRNKGNFPGRFSGRQFSNSRSEMNVSTLELGDSALYLCASSPESFPTGELFFGEGSRLTVL.

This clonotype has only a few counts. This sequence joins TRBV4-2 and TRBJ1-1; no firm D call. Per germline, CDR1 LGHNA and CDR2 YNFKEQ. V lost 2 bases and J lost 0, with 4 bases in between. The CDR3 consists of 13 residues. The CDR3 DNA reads TGTGCCAGCAGCCAACAACTGAACACTGAAGCTTTCTTT. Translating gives CASSQQLNTEAFF.

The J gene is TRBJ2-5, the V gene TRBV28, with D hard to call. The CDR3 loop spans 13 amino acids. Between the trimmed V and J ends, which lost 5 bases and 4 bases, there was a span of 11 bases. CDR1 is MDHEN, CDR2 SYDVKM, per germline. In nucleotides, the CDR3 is TGTGCCAGCAGTCGTTGGGTCCGAGAGACCCAGTACTTC. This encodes CASSRWVRETQYF.

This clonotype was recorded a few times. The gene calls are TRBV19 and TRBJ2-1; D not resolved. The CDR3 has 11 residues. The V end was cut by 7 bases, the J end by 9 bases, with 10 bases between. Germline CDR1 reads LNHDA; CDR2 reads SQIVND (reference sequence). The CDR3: CASIRRGEQFF. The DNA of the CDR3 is TGTGCCAGTATACGGAGAGGTGAGCAGTTCTTC.

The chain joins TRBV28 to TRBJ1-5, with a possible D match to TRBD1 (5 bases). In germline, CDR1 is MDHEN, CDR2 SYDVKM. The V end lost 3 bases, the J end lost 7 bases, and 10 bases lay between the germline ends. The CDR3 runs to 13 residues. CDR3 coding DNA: TGTGCCAGCAGTTTGGACACCCTCCAGCCCCAGCATTTT. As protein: CASSLDTLQPQHF.

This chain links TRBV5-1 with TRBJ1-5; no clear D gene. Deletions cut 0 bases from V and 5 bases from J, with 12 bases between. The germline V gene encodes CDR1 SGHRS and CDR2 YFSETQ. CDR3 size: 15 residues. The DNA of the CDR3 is TGCGCCAGCAGCTTGGGTCCGGTAGGCGATCAGCCCCAGCATTTT. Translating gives CASSLGPVGDQPQHF.

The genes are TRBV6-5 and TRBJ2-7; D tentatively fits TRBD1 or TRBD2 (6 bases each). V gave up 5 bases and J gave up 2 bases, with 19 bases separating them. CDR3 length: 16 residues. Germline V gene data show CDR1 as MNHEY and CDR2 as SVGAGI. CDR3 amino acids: CASSAGGGSPAYEQYF. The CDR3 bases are TGTGCCAGCAGTGCCGGAGGGGGATCCCCTGCCTACGAGCAGTACTTC.

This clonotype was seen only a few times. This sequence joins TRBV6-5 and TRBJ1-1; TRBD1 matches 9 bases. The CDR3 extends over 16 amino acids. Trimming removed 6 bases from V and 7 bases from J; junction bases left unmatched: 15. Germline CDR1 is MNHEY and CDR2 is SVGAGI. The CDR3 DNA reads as TGTGCCAGCAGACAATTACCGGGACAGGGTTCCGGTGAAGCTTTCTTT. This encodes CASRQLPGQGSGEAFF.

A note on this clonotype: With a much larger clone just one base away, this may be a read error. The CDR3: CASSESLGGASNEQLF. The CDR3 nucleotides read TGTGCCAGCAGTGAATCCCTAGGAGGTGCCTCCAATGAGCAGCTCTTC. This rearrangement joins TRBV6-1 to TRBJ2-1, with D perhaps TRBD2 (5 bases). The CDR3 consists of 16 residues. Germline CDR1 and CDR2: MNHNS and SASEGT.

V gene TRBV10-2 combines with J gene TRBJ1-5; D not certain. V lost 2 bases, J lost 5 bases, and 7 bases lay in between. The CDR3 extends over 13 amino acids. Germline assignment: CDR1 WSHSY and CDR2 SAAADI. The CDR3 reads CASSEGLDQPQHF. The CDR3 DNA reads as TGCGCCAGCAGTGAGGGACTAGATCAGCCCCAGCATTTT.

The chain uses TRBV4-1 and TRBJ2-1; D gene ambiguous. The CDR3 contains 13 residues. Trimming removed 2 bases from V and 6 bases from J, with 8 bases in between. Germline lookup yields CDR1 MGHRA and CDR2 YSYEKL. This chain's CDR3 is CASSQKWGNEQFF. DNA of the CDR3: TGCGCCAGCAGCCAAAAGTGGGGCAATGAGCAGTTCTTC.

CDR3 protein: CAIPQQAPYGYTF. CDR3 nucleotide sequence: TGTGCCATCCCCCAACAGGCGCCTTATGGCTACACCTTC. J is TRBJ1-2 and V is TRBV10-3, with D tentatively TRBD1 (5 bases). Between the trimmed V and J ends, which lost 8 bases and 5 bases, there was a span of 15 bases. Germline V CDR1 and CDR2: ENHRY, SYGVKD. The CDR3 extends over 13 amino acids.

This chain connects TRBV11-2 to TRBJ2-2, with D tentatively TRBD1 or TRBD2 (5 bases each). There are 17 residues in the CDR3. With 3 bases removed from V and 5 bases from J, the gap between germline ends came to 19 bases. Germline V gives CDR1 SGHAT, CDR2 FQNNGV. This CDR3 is CASSFSPGRARTGELFF. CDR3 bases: TGTGCCAGCAGCTTTTCACCGGGACGGGCTCGGACCGGGGAGCTGTTTTTT.

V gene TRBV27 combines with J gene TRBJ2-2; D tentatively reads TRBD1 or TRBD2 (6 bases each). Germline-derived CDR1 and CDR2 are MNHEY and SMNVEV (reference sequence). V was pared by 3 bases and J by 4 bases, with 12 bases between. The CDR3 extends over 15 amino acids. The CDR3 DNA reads TGTGCCAGCAGTTTTTGGGGGGCTGTCACCGGGGAGCTGTTTTTT. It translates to CASSFWGAVTGELFF.